This TCR beta chain was profiled in a study of T cell changes during pregnancy in multiple sclerosis. J gave up 4 bases and V 6 bases, and 10 bases lay outside the gene matches. Germline V lookup: CDR1 MNHEY, CDR2 SVGAGI. The CDR3 covers 15 residues. This clone was detected once. The repertoire was sequenced with immunoSEQ multiplex PCR; TCRdb's copy has only in-frame clones and lacks some. The table has tens of thousands of clones, roughly 89% seen once. The receptor comes from a female donor with multiple sclerosis, enrolled in a pregnancy study. Source: CD4+ T cells from peripheral blood mononuclear cells, taken in the first trimester of pregnancy. This chain uses TRBV6-5 with TRBJ2-5; 8 bases fit TRBD2. CDR3 DNA: TGTGCCAGCAGCCTTAGCGGGGCGAGGTCAGAGACCCAGTACTTC. Translation gives CASSLSGARSETQYF.